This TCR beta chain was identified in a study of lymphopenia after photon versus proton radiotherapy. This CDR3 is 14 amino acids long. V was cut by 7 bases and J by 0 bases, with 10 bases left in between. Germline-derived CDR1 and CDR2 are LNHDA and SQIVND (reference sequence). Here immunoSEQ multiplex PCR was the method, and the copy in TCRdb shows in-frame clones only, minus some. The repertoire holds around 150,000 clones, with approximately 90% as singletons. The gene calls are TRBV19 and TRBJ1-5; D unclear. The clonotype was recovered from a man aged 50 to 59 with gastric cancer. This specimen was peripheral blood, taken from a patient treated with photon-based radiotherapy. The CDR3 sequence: CASIGENSNQPQHF. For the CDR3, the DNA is TGTGCCAGTATTGGGGAAAATAGCAATCAGCCCCAGCATTTT.